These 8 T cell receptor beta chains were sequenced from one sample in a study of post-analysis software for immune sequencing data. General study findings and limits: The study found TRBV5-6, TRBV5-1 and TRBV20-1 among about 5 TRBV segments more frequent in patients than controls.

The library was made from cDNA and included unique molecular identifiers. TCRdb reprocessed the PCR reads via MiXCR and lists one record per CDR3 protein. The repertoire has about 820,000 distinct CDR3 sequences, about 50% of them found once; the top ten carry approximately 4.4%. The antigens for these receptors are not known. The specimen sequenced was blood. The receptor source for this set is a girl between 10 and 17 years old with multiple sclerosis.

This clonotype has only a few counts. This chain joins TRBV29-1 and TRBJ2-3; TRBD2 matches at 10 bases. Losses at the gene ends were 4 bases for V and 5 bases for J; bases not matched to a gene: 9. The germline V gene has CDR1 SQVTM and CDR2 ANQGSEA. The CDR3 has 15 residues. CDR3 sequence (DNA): TGCAGCGTTGGCCTGGCTAGCGGGAGAGGAGATACGCAGTATTTT. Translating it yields CSVGLASGRGDTQYF.

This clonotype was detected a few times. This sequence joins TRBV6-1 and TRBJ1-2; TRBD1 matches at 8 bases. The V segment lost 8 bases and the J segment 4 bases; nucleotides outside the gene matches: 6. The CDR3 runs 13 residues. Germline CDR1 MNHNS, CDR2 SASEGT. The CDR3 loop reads CASEGTGLYGYTF. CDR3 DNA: TGTGCCAGCGAAGGGACAGGTCTCTATGGCTACACCTTC.

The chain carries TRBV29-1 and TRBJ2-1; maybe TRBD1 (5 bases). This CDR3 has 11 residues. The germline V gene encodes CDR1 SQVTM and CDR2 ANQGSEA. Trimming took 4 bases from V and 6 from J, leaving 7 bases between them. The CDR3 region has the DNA TGCAGCGTTGGACAGAGCAATGAGCAGTTCTTC. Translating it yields CSVGQSNEQFF.

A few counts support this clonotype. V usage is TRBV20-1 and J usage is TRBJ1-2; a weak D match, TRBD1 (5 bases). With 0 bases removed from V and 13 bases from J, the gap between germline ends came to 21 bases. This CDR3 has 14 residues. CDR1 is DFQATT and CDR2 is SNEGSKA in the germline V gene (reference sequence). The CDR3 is CSARDPGVVPLGTF. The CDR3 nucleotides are TGCAGTGCTAGAGATCCGGGGGTCGTCCCTTTGGGCACCTTC.

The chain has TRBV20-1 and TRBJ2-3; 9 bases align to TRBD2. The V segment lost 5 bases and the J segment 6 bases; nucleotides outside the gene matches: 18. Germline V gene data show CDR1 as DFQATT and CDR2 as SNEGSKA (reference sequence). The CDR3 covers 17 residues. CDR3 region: CSAERGGGILAGDTQYF. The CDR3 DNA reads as TGCAGTGCTGAAAGGGGCGGGGGAATCCTAGCGGGGGATACGCAGTATTTT.

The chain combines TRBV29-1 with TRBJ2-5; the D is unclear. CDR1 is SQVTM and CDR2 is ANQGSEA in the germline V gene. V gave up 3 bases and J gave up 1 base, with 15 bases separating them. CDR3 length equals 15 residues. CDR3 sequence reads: CSVELTTETQETQYF. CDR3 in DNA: TGCAGCGTTGAGTTGACGACGGAAACCCAAGAGACCCAGTACTTC.

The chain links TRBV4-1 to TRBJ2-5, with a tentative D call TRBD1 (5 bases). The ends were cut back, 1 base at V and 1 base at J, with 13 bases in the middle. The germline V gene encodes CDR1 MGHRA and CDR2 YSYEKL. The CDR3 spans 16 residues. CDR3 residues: CASSQAPAGSQETQYF. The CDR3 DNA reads TGCGCCAGCAGCCAAGCGCCAGCAGGGTCCCAAGAGACCCAGTACTTC.

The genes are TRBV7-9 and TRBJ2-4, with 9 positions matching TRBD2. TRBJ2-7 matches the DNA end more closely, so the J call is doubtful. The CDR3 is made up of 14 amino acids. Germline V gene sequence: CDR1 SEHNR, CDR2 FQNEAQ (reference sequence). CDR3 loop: CASGRGLATYEQYF. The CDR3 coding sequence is TGTGCCAGCGGCCGGGGACTAGCCACCTACGAGCAGTACTTC.